The source of this T cell receptor beta chain is a study of neurological immune-mediated disorders. The sample holds many counts of this clonotype. CDR1 is LGHNA and CDR2 is YNFKEQ in the germline V gene. Trimming cost V 1 base and J 3 bases, with 13 bases left between them. This CDR3 comprises 16 residues. TCRdb reanalysed the 5' RACE reads using MiXCR and keeps one entry per CDR3 protein. The sample records around 52,000 distinct CDR3 sequences, about 5.8% being singletons. Sequencing was done on a sample of CD4+ T cells from blood. The genes are TRBV4-2 and TRBJ2-1; D is perhaps TRBD1 or TRBD2 (5 bases each). This clonotype originated in a woman aged 18 to 35 with multiple sclerosis. DNA of the CDR3: TGTGCCAGCAGCCAAGCAGGGTCGAGGGGCTACAATGAGCAGTTCTTC. Encoded protein: CASSQAGSRGYNEQFF.